This T cell receptor beta chain is drawn from a study of cytomegalovirus exposure and HLA in healthy donors. Turning to the study itself: The approximately 130 validation repertoires were reported in a later analysis to have been generated on the same platform as the roughly 700 first-cohort repertoires.

The table came from immunoSEQ multiplex PCR; TCRdb's copy has only in-frame clones and leaves some out. The table includes about 82,000 clones, around 92% detected once. In regard to this clone: The antigen remains unidentified.

Broader study findings: The classifier was said to identify cytomegalovirus status with high specificity and sensitivity. The study found most TCR sequences rare, yet found some public TCRs in many donors. Listed as cytomegalovirus-associated were roughly 180 TCR beta chains.

Per germline, CDR1 SNHLY and CDR2 FYNNEI. The V segment lost 9 bases and the J segment 1 base; nucleotides outside the gene matches: 2. The CDR3 runs 12 residues. The sequence derives from a man in his late teens or twenties in good health and CMV-seronegative. Sequencing was carried out using PBMCs. V usage is TRBV2 and J usage is TRBJ2-7; TRBD2 agrees at 8 bases. The CDR3 bases are TGTGCCAGTTCGGGGGGGTCCTACGAGCAGTACTTC. Its protein is CASSGGSYEQYF.